Presented here are 23 T cell receptor beta chains from one specimen sequenced in a study of cytomegalovirus exposure and HLA in healthy donors. Assay: immunoSEQ multiplex PCR; the TCRdb copy retains only in-frame clones and omits some. This table has roughly 100,000 clones, approximately 95% appearing once. Sequencing was carried out using PBMCs. These receptor sequences come from a woman between 18 and 30 years old in good health and CMV-seronegative.

In regard to this clone: Other DNA sequences of this sample code for an identical CDR3. The CDR3 spells CASSDSRDTGELFF. DNA for the CDR3: TGTGCCAGCAGTGACTCGCGGGATACCGGGGAGCTGTTTTTT. The rearrangement joins TRBV6-4 to TRBJ2-2; D is possibly TRBD2 (6 bases). The CDR3 consists of 14 residues. V was pared by 0 bases and J by 5 bases, with 7 bases between. CDR1 MRHNA and CDR2 SNTAGT come from the germline V gene.

V and J are TRBV19 and TRBJ2-7; D perhaps matches TRBD2 (6 bases). V lost 0 bases and J lost 3, with 12 bases in between. This CDR3 region has 15 residues. Germline CDR1 is LNHDA and CDR2 is SQIVND (reference sequence). CDR3 in amino acids: CASSIDRWRDYEQYF. In DNA, the CDR3 is TGTGCCAGTAGTATAGATCGGTGGAGGGACTACGAGCAGTACTTC.

J is TRBJ1-1 and V is TRBV9; tentatively, D is TRBD1 (5 bases). The CDR3 is made up of 13 amino acids. Germline V gene lookup returns CDR1 SGDLS and CDR2 YYNGEE. Trimming cost V 3 bases and J 5 bases, with 11 bases left between them. The CDR3 DNA reads TGTGCCAGCAGCGGTGTGGGGGGTACTGAAGCTTTCTTT. This gives the protein CASSGVGGTEAFF.

This clone was seen only once. This rearrangement joins TRBV19 to TRBJ1-2, with D perhaps matching TRBD1 (5 bases). Trimming took off 1 base at V and 0 bases at J, with 9 bases between the two ends. The germline CDR1 and CDR2 sequences are LNHDA and SQIVND (reference sequence). This CDR3 contains 15 residues. The CDR3: CASSIGTGANYGYTF. The CDR3 region has the DNA TGTGCCAGTAGTATAGGTACAGGAGCTAACTATGGCTACACCTTC.

The chain has TRBV30 and TRBJ1-1; a possible D gene is TRBD1 (5 bases). The CDR3 spans 13 residues. Germline V gives CDR1 GTSNPN, CDR2 SVGIG (reference sequence). Trimming took off 5 bases at V and 1 base at J, with 11 bases between the two ends. The CDR3 protein is CAWERQQNTEAFF. Written as DNA, the CDR3 is TGTGCCTGGGAGAGACAGCAGAACACTGAAGCTTTCTTT. Looking up the rest from reference TRBV30 and TRBJ1-1 gives the full variable domain: SQTIHQWPATLVQPVGSPLSLECTVEGTSNPNLYWYRQAAGRGLQLLFYSVGIGQISSEVPQNLSASRPQDRQFILSSKKLLLSDSGFYLCAWERQQNTEAFFGQGTRLTVV.

This rearrangement joins TRBV7-8 to TRBJ2-7; TRBD1 aligns across 8 bases. V dropped 5 bases and J dropped 2; count of bases not matched to a gene: 5. The CDR3 length is 14 residues. The germline V gene encodes CDR1 SGHVS and CDR2 FQNEAQ. The CDR3 reads CASSTVQGAYEQYF. The CDR3 coding sequence is TGTGCCAGCAGCACAGTACAGGGGGCCTACGAGCAGTACTTC.

The chain is built from TRBV9 and TRBJ1-1; D is unclear. With 2 bases removed from V and 3 bases from J, the gap between germline ends came to 8 bases. This CDR3 is 13 amino acids long. CDR1 SGDLS and CDR2 YYNGEE come from the germline V gene. The CDR3 spells CASSVRLDTEAFF. Here the CDR3 DNA reads TGTGCCAGCAGCGTCCGGTTGGACACTGAAGCTTTCTTT.

The chain has TRBV6-1 and TRBJ2-3, with 7 positions matching TRBD1. The CDR3 runs 14 residues. J gave up 6 bases and V 5 bases, and 8 bases lay outside the gene matches. The V gene's germline CDR1 is MNHNS and CDR2 SASEGT. CDR3 in amino acids: CASSYDRVGDTQYF. The CDR3 region has the DNA TGTGCCAGCAGTTATGACAGGGTAGGCGATACGCAGTATTTT.

V is TRBV5-1 and J is TRBJ1-4; 8 bases match TRBD1. V shed 0 bases and J 5 bases; nucleotides not matched to a gene: 6. The CDR3 has 16 residues. The V gene's germline CDR1 is SGHRS and CDR2 YFSETQ. For the CDR3, the DNA is TGCGCCAGCAGCTTGGCCCCGGCAGGGGGCAATGAAAAACTGTTTTTT. Translation gives CASSLAPAGGNEKLFF.

This chain uses TRBV27 with TRBJ2-5, with 13 bases aligning to TRBD2. The V gene end was trimmed by 6 bases and the J gene end by 5 bases; junction bases not matched to a gene: 6. The germline CDR1 and CDR2 sequences are MNHEY and SMNVEV (reference sequence). This CDR3 is 15 amino acids long. As DNA, the CDR3 is TGTGCCAGCAGGCCACTAGCGGGAGGGGGGGAGACCCAGTACTTC. Translated: CASRPLAGGGETQYF.

The J gene is TRBJ1-3, the V gene TRBV28, with D perhaps TRBD1 (5 bases). CDR1 MDHEN and CDR2 SYDVKM come from the germline V gene. V lost 8 bases and J lost 0, with 17 bases in between. The CDR3 has 16 residues. In nucleotides, the CDR3 is TGTGCCAGCCTACACGTAAAGACAGACTCTGGAAACACCATATATTTT. Its translation is CASLHVKTDSGNTIYF.

This chain's CDR3 is CASSLVQGGYTEAFF. The CDR3 DNA is TGTGCCAGCAGCTTGGTACAGGGAGGGTACACTGAAGCTTTCTTT. This chain uses TRBV7-6 with TRBJ1-1; tentatively, D is TRBD1 (6 bases). V lost 3 bases, J lost 3 bases, and 14 bases lay in between. This CDR3 comprises 15 residues. From germline, CDR1 is SGHVS and CDR2 FNYEAQ.

This chain joins TRBV27 and TRBJ2-1; D perhaps matches TRBD2 (7 bases). Trimming took off 7 bases at V and 10 bases at J, with 14 bases between the two ends. The CDR3 is made up of 12 amino acids. Looked up from germline, CDR1 is MNHEY and CDR2 is SMNVEV (reference sequence). As DNA, the CDR3 is TGTGCCAGCACTCTCGGGGGGACAGAGCAGTTCTTC. Its translation is CASTLGGTEQFF.

This chain connects TRBV7-9 to TRBJ2-7; tentative D call: TRBD2 (5 bases). V lost 5 bases, J lost 2 bases, and 10 bases lay in between. The CDR3 consists of 13 residues. CDR1 and CDR2 from the germline V gene are SEHNR and FQNEAQ (reference sequence). In DNA form, the CDR3 reads TGTGCCAGCAGCCCCGGGAATACCTACGAGCAGTACTTC. Translated, it gives CASSPGNTYEQYF.

The rearrangement joins TRBV5-1 to TRBJ1-1; perhaps TRBD1 as D (5 bases). This CDR3 region has 17 residues. Between the trimmed V and J ends, which lost 0 bases and 6 bases, there was a span of 21 bases. Germline assignment: CDR1 SGHRS and CDR2 YFSETQ. In nucleotides, the CDR3 is TGCGCCAGCAGCTTGGGCGGCAGGGTGTATGGAAACGCTGAAGCTTTCTTT. This encodes CASSLGGRVYGNAEAFF.

The chain joins TRBV5-1 to TRBJ1-3; 7 nucleotides agree with TRBD1. There are 14 residues in the CDR3. V shed 6 bases and J 3 bases; nucleotides not matched to a gene: 6. CDR1 and CDR2 from the germline V gene are SGHRS and YFSETQ. The CDR3 loop is CASKTGAFGNTIYF. CDR3 bases: TGCGCCAGCAAAACAGGGGCGTTTGGAAACACCATATATTTT.

V usage is TRBV18 and J usage is TRBJ2-7; D is uncertain. The CDR3 loop spans 12 amino acids. Trimming took off 2 bases at V and 5 bases at J, with 7 bases between the two ends. Germline CDR1 is KGHSH and CDR2 is LQKENI. For the CDR3, the DNA is TGTGCCAGCTCACCAATGGCCCACGAGCAGTACTTC. It codes for CASSPMAHEQYF.

The DNA of the CDR3 is TGTGCCAGCAGCTCCGGACAGGGCTATTCGGCAAGCTACACCTTC. Translated, it gives CASSSGQGYSASYTF. V is TRBV7-2 and J is TRBJ1-2, with TRBD1 identical over 8 bases. Germline V gene data show CDR1 as SGHTA and CDR2 as FQGNSA. V shed 4 bases and J 9 bases; nucleotides not matched to a gene: 13. CDR3 length: 15 amino acids.

The V gene is TRBV6-1, the J gene TRBJ1-1; D not certain. The V gene lost 7 bases and the J gene lost 5 bases, with 11 bases spanning the gap. The CDR3 has 12 amino acids. Per germline, CDR1 MNHNS and CDR2 SASEGT. CDR3 nucleotide sequence: TGTGCCAGCACCCCGCGGGCGACTGAAGCTTTCTTT. Amino acids: CASTPRATEAFF.

The rearrangement links TRBV7-8 to TRBJ2-7; 7 nucleotides align to TRBD2. V gave up 3 bases and J gave up 3 bases; unmatched junction bases: 5. The CDR3 sequence is 14 residues long. Germline assignment: CDR1 SGHVS and CDR2 FQNEAQ. DNA for the CDR3: TGTGCCAGCAGCTTGGTCGGGACTATCTACGAGCAGTACTTC. As protein: CASSLVGTIYEQYF.

The V call is TRBV7-2, the J call TRBJ2-1, with 12 bases identical to TRBD2. V lost 4 bases and J lost 8; bases outside the gene matches: 6. This CDR3 is built from 15 residues. CDR1 is SGHTA and CDR2 is FQGNSA in the germline V gene. CDR3 loop: CASSSGLAGIHEQFF. CDR3 bases: TGTGCCAGCAGCTCAGGACTAGCGGGGATCCATGAGCAGTTCTTC.

The rearrangement links TRBV2 to TRBJ2-2; 11 bases are a match to TRBD2. The CDR3 sequence is 15 residues long. Trimming at V came to 2 bases and at J to 4 bases, leaving 0 bases not matched to a gene. CDR1 and CDR2 (germline): SNHLY, FYNNEI. The CDR3 reads CASSETSGSTGELFF. CDR3 in DNA: TGTGCCAGCAGTGAAACTAGCGGGAGCACCGGGGAGCTGTTTTTT. Combining the CDR3 with reference TRBV2 and TRBJ2-2 gives the whole variable domain EPEVTQTPSHQVTQMGQEVILRCVPISNHLYFYWYRQILGQKVEFLVSFYNNEISEKSEIFDDQFSVERPDGSNFTLKIRSTKLEDSAMYFCASSETSGSTGELFFGEGSRLTVL.

The chain is built from TRBV9 and TRBJ2-2, with D hard to call. Germline V gives CDR1 SGDLS, CDR2 YYNGEE. The CDR3 is 13 amino acids. Trimming pared 3 bases from V and 5 bases from J, leaving 8 bases between. The CDR3 loop reads CASSAGTTGELFF. The CDR3 coding sequence is TGTGCCAGCAGCGCCGGTACTACCGGGGAGCTGTTTTTT.